This T cell receptor (beta chain) stems from a study of shared clonotypes between healthy human individuals. Remarks on this clone: Its cognate antigen is unknown. Other DNA sequences in the sample encode the same CDR3.

The protocol was immunoSEQ multiplex PCR, while the TCRdb copy is restricted to in-frame clones and leaves out a portion. The sample holds roughly 1,600,000 clones, just under 99% seen once. Donors comprised healthy HIV-negative adults lacking recent acute infections or vaccinations. Partitioning of CD4+ cells yielded a CD45RA+ naive subset and a CD45RA-negative memory subset. The CDR3 loop spans 13 amino acids. The ends were cut back, 4 bases at V and 3 bases at J, with 8 bases in the middle. Germline-derived CDR1 and CDR2 are SGDLS and YYNGEE. General observations from the study: Sampling was confined to blood; repertoires within tissues likely differ.

The V gene is TRBV9, the J gene TRBJ1-5, with D unclear. The sample comprised naive CD4+ T cells sorted from blood. The sample's subset: CD45RA+ positively selected. The clonotype comes from a man aged 30 to 45 in good health. Here the CDR3 DNA reads TGTGCCAGCAGCCCGAGCCTCAATCAGCCCCAGCATTTT. Translated, it gives CASSPSLNQPQHF.